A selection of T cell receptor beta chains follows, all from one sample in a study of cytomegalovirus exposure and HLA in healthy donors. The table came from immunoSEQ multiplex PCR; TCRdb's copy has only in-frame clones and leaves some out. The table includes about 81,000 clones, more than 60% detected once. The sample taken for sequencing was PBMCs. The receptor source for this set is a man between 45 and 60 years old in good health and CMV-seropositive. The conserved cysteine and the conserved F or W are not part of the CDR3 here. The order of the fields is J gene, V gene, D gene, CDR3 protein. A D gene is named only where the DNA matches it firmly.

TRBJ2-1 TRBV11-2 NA ASSLKGLRSEQF
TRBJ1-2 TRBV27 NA ASRRGLNYGYT
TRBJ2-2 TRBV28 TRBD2 ASLMQFSGRAAIRELF
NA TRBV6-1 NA ASSEQGGGEQY
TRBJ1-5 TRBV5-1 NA ASSPGSEGQPQH
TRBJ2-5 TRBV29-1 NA SVLRWETQY
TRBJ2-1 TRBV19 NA ASSIPTALYNEQF
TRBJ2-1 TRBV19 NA ASSPDSSYEQF
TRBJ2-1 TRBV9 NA ASSSNTNEQF
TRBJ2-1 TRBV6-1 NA ASSEAVSSSPYNEQF
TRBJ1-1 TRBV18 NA ASSPKKGQGTEAF
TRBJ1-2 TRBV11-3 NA ASSLTGPYGYT
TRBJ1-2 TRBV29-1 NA SVDQGPGYT
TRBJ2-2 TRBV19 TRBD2 ASRLAGDTGELF
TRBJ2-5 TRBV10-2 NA ASNQGYGETQY
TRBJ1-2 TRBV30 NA AWRQGSGYT
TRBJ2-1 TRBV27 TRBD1 ASSRTGGYNEQF
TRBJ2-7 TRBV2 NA ASEQGNYEQY
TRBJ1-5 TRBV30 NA AWSVKENSNQPQH
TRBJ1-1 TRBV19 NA ASSIVVANTEAF
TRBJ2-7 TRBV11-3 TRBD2 ASSLEGYSGRLNEQY
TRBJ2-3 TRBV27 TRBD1 ASLGQFTDTQY
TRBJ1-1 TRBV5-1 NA ASSLRGSEAF
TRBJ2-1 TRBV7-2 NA ASSPRAGVSYNEQF
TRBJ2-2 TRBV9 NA ASSVEYGANTGELF
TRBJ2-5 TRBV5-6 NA ASSRAGQETQY
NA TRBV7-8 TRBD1 ASSLKKGQGSYEQY
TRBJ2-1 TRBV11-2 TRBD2 ASSHGLAPNEQF
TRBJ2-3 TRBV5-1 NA ASSFSVVGADTQY
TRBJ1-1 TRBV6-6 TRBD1 ASSSQGGTEAF
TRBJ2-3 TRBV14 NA ASSKTNTGTQY
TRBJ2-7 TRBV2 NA ASINTFPYEQY
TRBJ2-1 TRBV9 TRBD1 ASSARDRRSSNEQF
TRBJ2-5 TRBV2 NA ASRAPPTGTQY
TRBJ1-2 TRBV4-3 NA ASSQTSENYGYT
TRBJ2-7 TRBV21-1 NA ASSPPAHEASGRPGYEQY
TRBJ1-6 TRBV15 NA ATSETAEESPLH
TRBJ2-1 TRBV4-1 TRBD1 ASSPMWGTGFNEQF
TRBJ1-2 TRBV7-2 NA ASNHPNLGPEGYT
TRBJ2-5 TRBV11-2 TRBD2 ASSVGLSGETQY
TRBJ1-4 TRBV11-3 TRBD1 ASSSQDRGNEKLF
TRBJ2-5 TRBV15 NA ATSAGIEQETQY
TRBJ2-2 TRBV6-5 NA ASSPIFDTGELF
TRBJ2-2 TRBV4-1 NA ASSQGRQDLPNTGELF
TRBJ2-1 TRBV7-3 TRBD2 ASSLVPGLELEQF
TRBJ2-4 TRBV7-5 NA ARSSPGQGKHLAKNSQY
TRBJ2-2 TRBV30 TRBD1 AWSWGQAGELF
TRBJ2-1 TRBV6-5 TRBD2 ATLKASGGNEQF
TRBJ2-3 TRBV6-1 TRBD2 ASSWGRVGTDTQY
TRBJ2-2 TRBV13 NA ASSNRQVPNTGELF
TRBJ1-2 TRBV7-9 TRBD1 ASSPGQPYGYT
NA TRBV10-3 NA AISGGRRNYEQY
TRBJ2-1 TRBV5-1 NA ASSTILSSYNEQF
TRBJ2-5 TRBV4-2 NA ASSQGGSITQETQY
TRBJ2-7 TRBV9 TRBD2 ASSVGGGGTYEQY
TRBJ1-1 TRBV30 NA AWSPSNTEAF
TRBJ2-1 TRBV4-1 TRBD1 ASSQTGDNEQF